One sample yielded the 30 T cell receptor beta chains listed below, sequenced in a study of blood T cell repertoires in COVID-19. TCRdb keeps only in-frame clones here, not all; method: immunoSEQ multiplex PCR. The table includes around 240,000 clones, about 80% detected once. Material: peripheral blood. Receptor source: a woman older than 75 with acute or convalescent COVID-19.

In nucleotides, the CDR3 is TGTGCCAGCAGTTTAGTTCAGGGGACCCCTGAAGCTTTCTTT. Its translation is CASSLVQGTPEAFF. The V call is TRBV28, the J call TRBJ1-1; D perhaps matches TRBD1 (6 bases). The CDR3 has 14 residues. Germline CDR1 MDHEN, CDR2 SYDVKM. The V end lost 2 bases, the J end lost 6 bases, and 13 bases lay between the germline ends.

The chain joins TRBV28 to TRBJ1-1, with TRBD1 matching over 7 bases. The CDR3 sequence is 14 residues long. CDR1 is MDHEN and CDR2 is SYDVKM in the germline V gene. The junction had 6 bases not matched to a gene; V was cut back by 7 bases and J by 1 base. The CDR3 bases are TGTGCCAGCATCACACAGGGGAAGAACACTGAAGCTTTCTTT. Translating gives CASITQGKNTEAFF.

This chain joins TRBV29-1 and TRBJ1-5; the match to TRBD1 covers 8 bases. The CDR3 consists of 17 residues. Germline values: CDR1 SQVTM, CDR2 ANQGSEA. The V and J ends lost 6 bases and 2 bases, in that order; junction bases with no gene match: 15. The CDR3 sequence is CSVADRGGISGNQPQHF. The CDR3 DNA reads TGCAGCGTCGCAGACAGGGGAGGGATTTCGGGCAATCAGCCCCAGCATTTT.

This chain uses TRBV28 with TRBJ1-2; 9 bases align to TRBD1. The CDR3 sequence is 15 residues long. V shed 7 bases, J shed 0 bases, and the junction held 6 bases outside the gene matches. The germline V gene has CDR1 MDHEN and CDR2 SYDVKM. CDR3 residues: CASTIRTGANYGYTF. CDR3 DNA sequence: TGTGCCAGCACCATAAGGACAGGGGCTAACTATGGCTACACCTTC.

The CDR3 sequence: CASSFEAGLPTDTQYF. The CDR3, as DNA: TGTGCCAGCAGCTTCGAAGCGGGGCTTCCCACAGATACGCAGTATTTT. The chain is built from TRBV7-2 and TRBJ2-3, with 7 bases that match TRBD2. V dropped 3 bases and J dropped 2; count of bases not matched to a gene: 8. From germline, CDR1 is SGHTA and CDR2 FQGNSA. This CDR3 is built from 16 residues.

The chain links TRBV6-5 to TRBJ2-2; TRBD1 matches 10 bases. The CDR3 consists of 15 residues. Trimming cost V 5 bases and J 3 bases; bases outside gene matches: 3. CDR1 is MNHEY, CDR2 SVGAGI, per germline. CDR3 protein: CASSRQGAYTGELFF. CDR3 bases: TGTGCCAGCAGTAGACAGGGGGCGTACACCGGGGAGCTGTTTTTT.

V usage is TRBV6-1 and J usage is TRBJ1-1; 8 bases match TRBD1. V lost 3 bases and J lost 0; bases outside the gene matches: 0. This CDR3 region has 14 residues. From germline, CDR1 is MNHNS and CDR2 SASEGT. In DNA form, the CDR3 reads TGTGCCAGCAGTGACAGGGGGCTGAACACTGAAGCTTTCTTT. This encodes CASSDRGLNTEAFF.

The rearrangement uses TRBV18 and TRBJ2-7; 11 nucleotides match TRBD2. CDR3 length equals 15 residues. The J segment lost 6 bases and the V segment lost 0 bases, leaving 4 bases of the junction unmatched. Germline V CDR1 and CDR2: KGHSH, LQKENI. For the CDR3, the DNA is TGTGCCAGCTCACCACCTAGCGGGAGGGCCATCGAGCAGTACTTC. It codes for CASSPPSGRAIEQYF.

The V gene is TRBV29-1, the J gene TRBJ2-7; 8 nucleotides align to TRBD1. Trimming removed 7 bases from V and 2 bases from J; junction bases left unmatched: 4. Germline CDR1 SQVTM, CDR2 ANQGSEA. This CDR3 region has 12 residues. This chain's CDR3 is CSANRGAYEQYF. CDR3 DNA sequence: TGCAGCGCTAACAGGGGGGCCTACGAGCAGTACTTC.

The chain recombines TRBV5-1 with TRBJ1-5; tentative D call: TRBD1 (5 bases). The CDR3 has 16 amino acids. The V and J ends lost 0 bases and 0 bases respectively, with 10 bases between them. From germline, CDR1 is SGHRS and CDR2 YFSETQ. Here the CDR3 reads CASSLEGGASNQPQHF. The CDR3 coding sequence is TGCGCCAGCAGCTTGGAAGGAGGGGCTAGCAATCAGCCCCAGCATTTT.

The chain employs TRBV6-2 or TRBV6-3 and TRBJ1-3, with 7 bases fitting TRBD1. The ends lost 6 bases at V and 0 bases at J; junction bases unmatched: 11. The germline gives CDR1 MNHEY, CDR2 SVGEGT. The CDR3 has 17 amino acids. The CDR3: CASSPVPGTDSGNTIYF. The CDR3 region has the DNA TGTGCCAGCAGCCCTGTACCCGGGACAGACTCTGGAAACACCATATATTTT.

The chain is built from TRBV7-6 and TRBJ1-3, with D tentatively TRBD1 (5 bases). Germline CDR1 SGHVS, CDR2 FNYEAQ. V was shortened by 1 base and J by 4 bases, with 14 bases between the two germline ends. This CDR3 spans 16 amino acids. CDR3 amino acids: CASSLGAVGAGNTIYF. The CDR3 nucleotides are TGTGCCAGCAGCTTAGGCGCGGTAGGGGCAGGAAACACCATATATTTT.

This chain connects TRBV4-3 to TRBJ2-7; the D gene is possibly TRBD1 (6 bases). Trimming cost V 8 bases and J 5 bases, with 10 bases left between them. The CDR3 is made up of 11 amino acids. Germline loops: CDR1 LGHNA, CDR2 YSLEER. As DNA, the CDR3 is TGCGCCAGCCCACGGGACAACGAGCAGTACTTC. Its translation: CASPRDNEQYF.

The CDR3 coding sequence is TGTGCTAGTGGTTCCCCGGGAGCCAAAAACATTCAGTACTTC. Amino acids: CASGSPGAKNIQYF. The V call is TRBV12-5, the J call TRBJ2-4, with unresolved D. The CDR3 runs 14 residues. V lost 4 bases, J lost 0 bases, and 7 bases lay in between. Germline values: CDR1 LGHNT, CDR2 FRNRAP.

The chain recombines TRBV10-3 with TRBJ1-5, with 9 bases lining up with TRBD1. This CDR3 region has 14 residues. Trimming took 2 bases from V and 7 from J; bases not matched to a gene: 3. Germline CDR1 and CDR2: ENHRY and SYGVKD. CDR3 nucleotides: TGTGCCATCAGTGAGGGACAGGGGAGACAGCCCCAGCATTTT. Amino acids: CAISEGQGRQPQHF.

A single count supports this clone. This chain links TRBV9 with TRBJ2-2, with 10 nucleotides matching TRBD1. Germline V gene lookup returns CDR1 SGDLS and CDR2 YYNGEE. V lost 4 bases, J lost 2 bases, and 5 bases stayed unmatched. This CDR3 is 16 amino acids long. The DNA for the CDR3 is TGTGCCAGCAGCTTAGACAGGGGGCGAAACACCGGGGAGCTGTTTTTT. Amino acid sequence: CASSLDRGRNTGELFF.

This chain joins TRBV27 and TRBJ1-6; TRBD1 matches at 7 bases. This CDR3 has 16 amino acids. Germline V lookup: CDR1 MNHEY, CDR2 SMNVEV (reference sequence). With V trimmed by 5 bases and J by 7 bases, 11 bases remained unmatched. This chain's CDR3 is CASSLRQGGRNSPLHF. CDR3 nucleotide sequence: TGTGCCAGCAGTCTCAGACAGGGAGGCCGGAATTCACCCCTCCACTTT.

This chain joins TRBV5-6 and TRBJ1-2; 7 bases match TRBD1. V lost 6 bases to trimming and J lost 3 bases; unmatched junction nucleotides: 8. Germline CDR1 reads SGHDT; CDR2 reads YYEEEE. CDR3 size: 14 residues. The CDR3 sequence is CASTEQGEYYGYTF. CDR3 bases: TGTGCCAGCACCGAGCAGGGGGAATACTATGGCTACACCTTC.

This chain connects TRBV7-8 to TRBJ1-1, with TRBD1 as a possible D gene (5 bases). The CDR3 contains 14 residues. V lost 3 bases, J lost 4 bases, and 12 bases lay in between. The V gene's germline CDR1 is SGHVS and CDR2 FQNEAQ. The CDR3 DNA reads TGTGCCAGCAGCTTGGACATAGAGGCCACTGAAGCTTTCTTT. This translates into CASSLDIEATEAFF.

The chain combines TRBV7-8 with TRBJ1-1; D unclear. CDR3 size: 15 residues. CDR1 and CDR2 (germline): SGHVS, FQNEAQ. Trimming pared 2 bases from V and 8 bases from J, leaving 18 bases between. The CDR3 bases are TGTGCCAGCAGCTTAAGAGTAACGGGTAGGCAGGAAGCTTTCTTT. This gives the protein CASSLRVTGRQEAFF.

The genes are TRBV27 and TRBJ1-5, with 11 bases fitting TRBD1. With V trimmed by 6 bases and J by 6 bases, 10 bases remained unmatched. This CDR3 is built from 16 residues. Germline V CDR1 and CDR2: MNHEY, SMNVEV (reference sequence). This CDR3 is CASRPLGQGEGQPQHF. CDR3 DNA: TGTGCCAGCAGACCCTTGGGACAGGGGGAAGGTCAGCCCCAGCATTTT.

This clone came up once. The chain joins TRBV2 to TRBJ2-3, with 10 bases identical to TRBD2. The germline CDR1 and CDR2 sequences are SNHLY and FYNNEI. With 10 bases clipped from V and 4 bases from J, the junction kept 11 bases outside the gene matches. The CDR3 loop spans 15 amino acids. The CDR3 loop reads CATKLLAGSPDTQYF. CDR3 DNA: TGTGCCACCAAGTTACTAGCGGGAAGCCCAGATACGCAGTATTTT.

J is TRBJ2-7 and V is TRBV14, with 12 bases that match TRBD2. This CDR3 is 14 amino acids long. J gave up 7 bases and V 4 bases, and 5 bases lay outside the gene matches. Germline V gives CDR1 SGHDN, CDR2 FVKESK. CDR3 nucleotide sequence: TGTGCCAGCAGCCCGGTGGGACTAGCGGGTGAGCAGTACTTC. Its protein product is CASSPVGLAGEQYF.

This clone appeared a single time. V gene TRBV19 combines with J gene TRBJ1-3; TRBD1 matches 7 bases. Losses at the gene ends were 10 bases for V and 2 bases for J; bases not matched to a gene: 8. CDR1 and CDR2 (germline): LNHDA, SQIVND (reference sequence). This CDR3 region has 14 residues. The CDR3 loop reads CATHEGATGNTIYF. The CDR3, as DNA: TGTGCCACCCACGAGGGGGCGACTGGAAACACCATATATTTT.

The J gene is TRBJ2-3, the V gene TRBV2, with 7 bases matching TRBD2. From germline, CDR1 is SNHLY and CDR2 FYNNEI. Trimming removed 4 bases from V and 2 bases from J; junction bases left unmatched: 9. The length of the CDR3 is 16 residues. Here the CDR3 reads CASSGSSGYYTDTQYF. CDR3 coding DNA: TGTGCCAGCAGTGGCTCTAGCGGATATTACACAGATACGCAGTATTTT.

The chain links TRBV28 to TRBJ2-7; TRBD1 matches 8 bases. Germline V gene data show CDR1 as MDHEN and CDR2 as SYDVKM. The CDR3 loop spans 14 amino acids. V was clipped by 7 bases and J by 1 base; unmatched bases: 6. CDR3 in amino acids: CASIRGDRSYEQYF. CDR3 nucleotide sequence: TGTGCCAGCATAAGGGGGGACAGGTCCTACGAGCAGTACTTC.

The genes are TRBV19 and TRBJ1-4; tentatively, D is TRBD1 (6 bases). The CDR3 has 15 residues. With 7 bases removed from V and 5 bases from J, the gap between germline ends came to 17 bases. CDR1 and CDR2 (germline): LNHDA, SQIVND (reference sequence). This CDR3 is CASKTGDTHNEKLFF. For the CDR3, the DNA is TGTGCCAGTAAGACAGGCGACACACACAATGAAAAACTGTTTTTT.

This chain links TRBV7-2 with TRBJ2-7, with 14 bases lining up with TRBD2. V was pared by 5 bases and J by 4 bases, with 7 bases of the junction left unmatched. Germline assignment: CDR1 SGHTA and CDR2 FQGNSA. This CDR3 has 16 residues. CDR3: CASSESRLAGGYEQYF. The CDR3 DNA follows: TGTGCCAGCAGCGAATCCAGACTAGCGGGAGGGTACGAGCAGTACTTC.

The rearrangement uses TRBV7-2 and TRBJ2-5, with D perhaps TRBD2 (6 bases). The CDR3 totals 14 residues. The V end lost 0 bases, the J end lost 2 bases, and 7 bases lay between the germline ends. CDR1 is SGHTA and CDR2 is FQGNSA in the germline V gene. DNA for the CDR3: TGTGCCAGCAGCTTAGCGGGAGGACAAGAGACCCAGTACTTC. This sequence encodes CASSLAGGQETQYF.

This chain uses TRBV5-1 with TRBJ1-1; unclear D gene. V lost 2 bases to trimming and J lost 6 bases, with 11 bases between them. The germline CDR1 and CDR2 sequences are SGHRS and YFSETQ. The CDR3 has 13 amino acids. The CDR3 DNA reads as TGCGCCAGCAGCTTCTCAGTCAACGCTGAAGCTTTCTTT. Protein: CASSFSVNAEAFF.